Listed below are T cell receptor beta chains from one sample, sequenced in a study of radiation and T cells in renal cell carcinoma. Method: immunoSEQ multiplex PCR; TCRdb's copy keeps in-frame clones and lacks some. The table shows 100,000 to 150,000 clones, with around four fifths occurring only once. Sequences were derived from blood, sampled from a patient whose treatment included radiotherapy and nephrectomy. The receptors stem from a woman aged 60-75 years with renal cell carcinoma. The CDR3 runs from the conserved cysteine through the conserved F or W. D genes are given only for firm matches. Where a row states a size, it is once, few, many or the class of an expanded clone; other rows omit it.

j_gene: TRBJ2-1; v_gene: TRBV5-4; abundance: NA; d_gene: NA; CDR3aa: CASSLRGRGDHEQFF; CDR3nt: TGTGCCAGCAGCTTAAGGGGCAGGGGTGACCATGAGCAGTTCTTC
j_gene: TRBJ1-4; v_gene: TRBV10-3; abundance: many; d_gene: NA; CDR3aa: CAISRSGNNEKLFF; CDR3nt: TGTGCCATCAGTAGGTCTGGCAATAATGAAAAACTGTTTTTT
j_gene: TRBJ1-1; v_gene: TRBV27; abundance: NA; d_gene: NA; CDR3aa: CASSWGGRDTEAFF; CDR3nt: TGTGCCAGCAGTTGGGGGGGTCGGGACACTGAAGCTTTCTTT
j_gene: TRBJ1-2; v_gene: TRBV28; abundance: few; d_gene: NA; CDR3aa: CASSSSYGYTF; CDR3nt: TGTGCCAGCAGTTCAAGCTATGGCTACACCTTC
j_gene: TRBJ2-7; v_gene: TRBV6-1; abundance: NA; d_gene: NA; CDR3aa: CASRKGLTYEQYF; CDR3nt: TGTGCCAGCAGGAAGGGCCTAACCTACGAGCAGTACTTC
j_gene: TRBJ1-4; v_gene: TRBV5-5; abundance: NA; d_gene: TRBD1; CDR3aa: CASSWTGLNEKLFF; CDR3nt: TGTGCCAGCAGCTGGACAGGTCTTAATGAAAAACTGTTTTTT
j_gene: TRBJ2-3; v_gene: TRBV28; abundance: NA; d_gene: NA; CDR3aa: CASTPGTDTQYF; CDR3nt: TGTGCCAGCACCCCAGGGACCGATACGCAGTATTTT
j_gene: TRBJ2-3; v_gene: TRBV27; abundance: once; d_gene: TRBD1; CDR3aa: CASSLTGTDNTDTQYF; CDR3nt: TGTGCCAGCAGTTTGACCGGGACAGATAACACAGATACGCAGTATTTT
j_gene: TRBJ2-7; v_gene: TRBV5-1; abundance: once; d_gene: NA; CDR3aa: CASSLESQGTYEQYF; CDR3nt: TGCGCCAGCAGCTTGGAATCCCAGGGAACCTACGAGCAGTACTTC
j_gene: TRBJ1-1; v_gene: TRBV11-3; abundance: NA; d_gene: NA; CDR3aa: CASSHGTSNTEAFF; CDR3nt: TGTGCCAGCAGCCATGGGACATCGAACACTGAAGCTTTCTTT
j_gene: TRBJ1-4; v_gene: TRBV9; abundance: NA; d_gene: NA; CDR3aa: CASSLHAGGTNEKLFF; CDR3nt: TGTGCCAGCAGCCTCCATGCGGGGGGGACTAATGAAAAACTGTTTTTT
j_gene: TRBJ1-1; v_gene: TRBV4-1; abundance: NA; d_gene: NA; CDR3aa: CASSHKEGMNTEAFF; CDR3nt: TGCGCCAGCAGCCACAAGGAAGGGATGAACACTGAAGCTTTCTTT
j_gene: TRBJ2-5; v_gene: TRBV18; abundance: NA; d_gene: NA; CDR3aa: CASSPIETVGTQYF; CDR3nt: TGTGCCAGCTCACCAATCGAAACTGTAGGGACCCAGTACTTC
j_gene: TRBJ1-5; v_gene: TRBV14; abundance: few; d_gene: NA; CDR3aa: CASSQGGTPNQPQHF; CDR3nt: TGTGCCAGCAGCCAAGGGGGCACACCGAATCAGCCCCAGCATTTT
j_gene: TRBJ2-5; v_gene: TRBV5-4; abundance: NA; d_gene: TRBD1; CDR3aa: CASSWGTGEGETQYF; CDR3nt: TGTGCCAGCAGCTGGGGGACAGGGGAGGGTGAGACCCAGTACTTC
j_gene: TRBJ2-7; v_gene: TRBV18; abundance: NA; d_gene: NA; CDR3aa: CASSLSRGASSYEQYF; CDR3nt: TGTGCCAGCTCACTTTCCAGGGGCGCAAGCTCCTACGAGCAGTACTTC
j_gene: TRBJ1-1; v_gene: TRBV18; abundance: few; d_gene: NA; CDR3aa: CASSPLLGTEAFF; CDR3nt: TGTGCCAGCTCACCACTACTGGGCACTGAAGCTTTCTTT
j_gene: TRBJ1-2; v_gene: TRBV9; abundance: NA; d_gene: NA; CDR3aa: CASSDYQGFGYTF; CDR3nt: TGTGCCAGCAGCGACTACCAGGGCTTCGGCTACACCTTC
j_gene: TRBJ2-1; v_gene: TRBV6-6; abundance: NA; d_gene: NA; CDR3aa: CASSPGADEQFF; CDR3nt: TGTGCCAGCAGTCCCGGGGCGGATGAGCAGTTCTTC
j_gene: TRBJ1-2; v_gene: TRBV6-1; abundance: NA; d_gene: NA; CDR3aa: CASRLTDPYGYTF; CDR3nt: TGTGCCAGCAGGTTAACAGATCCCTATGGCTACACCTTC
j_gene: TRBJ2-5; v_gene: TRBV5-1; abundance: few; d_gene: NA; CDR3aa: CASSLRYGETQYF; CDR3nt: TGCGCCAGCAGCTTGCGTTACGGGGAGACCCAGTACTTC
j_gene: TRBJ1-3; v_gene: TRBV7-6; abundance: NA; d_gene: TRBD1; CDR3aa: CASSLQGQETIYF; CDR3nt: TGTGCCAGCAGCTTACAGGGACAGGAGACCATATATTTT
j_gene: TRBJ2-2; v_gene: TRBV28; abundance: NA; d_gene: TRBD1; CDR3aa: CASSWIAGGTGELFF; CDR3nt: TGTGCCAGCAGTTGGATTGCAGGGGGCACCGGGGAGCTGTTTTTT
j_gene: TRBJ1-2; v_gene: TRBV19; abundance: NA; d_gene: NA; CDR3aa: CASSIDRQVLSYGYTF; CDR3nt: TGTGCCAGTAGTATAGATCGTCAGGTCCTTAGCTATGGCTACACCTTC
j_gene: TRBJ2-1; v_gene: TRBV29-1; abundance: NA; d_gene: TRBD2; CDR3aa: CSVDGTSGARAYNEQFF; CDR3nt: TGCAGCGTTGACGGGACTAGCGGGGCTCGCGCCTACAATGAGCAGTTCTTC
j_gene: TRBJ1-1; v_gene: TRBV5-1; abundance: once; d_gene: NA; CDR3aa: CASSPIEGAHTEAFF; CDR3nt: TGCGCCAGCAGCCCAATTGAAGGGGCCCACACTGAAGCTTTCTTT
j_gene: TRBJ2-1; v_gene: TRBV28; abundance: NA; d_gene: NA; CDR3aa: CATLFGEQFF; CDR3nt: TGTGCCACCCTTTTTGGTGAGCAGTTCTTC
j_gene: TRBJ2-3; v_gene: TRBV29-1; abundance: NA; d_gene: NA; CDR3aa: CSVAQGTSTDTQYF; CDR3nt: TGCAGCGTGGCACAGGGGACTAGCACAGATACGCAGTATTTT
j_gene: TRBJ1-5; v_gene: TRBV29-1; abundance: NA; d_gene: NA; CDR3aa: CSVGQLGNQPQHF; CDR3nt: TGCAGCGTTGGCCAGCTGGGGAATCAGCCCCAGCATTTT
j_gene: TRBJ2-7; v_gene: TRBV5-4; abundance: NA; d_gene: NA; CDR3aa: CASSFRGLALEQYF; CDR3nt: TGTGCCAGCAGCTTCCGGGGTTTGGCCCTCGAGCAGTACTTC
j_gene: TRBJ2-3; v_gene: TRBV6-1; abundance: NA; d_gene: TRBD2; CDR3aa: CASSDRFGGARDTQYF; CDR3nt: TGTGCCAGCAGTGATAGGTTCGGGGGGGCCCGTGATACGCAGTATTTT
j_gene: TRBJ2-5; v_gene: TRBV29-1; abundance: once; d_gene: TRBD1; CDR3aa: CSVDLGQHQETQYF; CDR3nt: TGCAGCGTTGACTTGGGACAGCACCAAGAGACCCAGTACTTC
j_gene: TRBJ2-3; v_gene: TRBV6-5; abundance: few; d_gene: TRBD2; CDR3aa: CASSYSRGRDPDTQYF; CDR3nt: TGTGCCAGCAGTTACTCGCGCGGGAGAGACCCGGATACGCAGTATTTT
j_gene: TRBJ2-2; v_gene: TRBV6-6; abundance: NA; d_gene: NA; CDR3aa: CASSPQGPGELFF; CDR3nt: TGTGCCAGCAGCCCCCAGGGGCCCGGGGAGCTGTTTTTT
j_gene: TRBJ2-7; v_gene: TRBV5-1; abundance: NA; d_gene: NA; CDR3aa: CASSPSGGDYEQYF; CDR3nt: TGCGCCAGCAGCCCAAGTGGTGGGGACTACGAGCAGTACTTC
j_gene: TRBJ1-6; v_gene: TRBV4-2; abundance: NA; d_gene: NA; CDR3aa: CASSLTLGVQNSPLHF; CDR3nt: TGTGCCAGCAGCCTCACCTTGGGGGTCCAAAATTCACCCCTCCACTTT
j_gene: TRBJ2-7; v_gene: TRBV9; abundance: once; d_gene: NA; CDR3aa: CASSPDSGGYEQYF; CDR3nt: TGTGCCAGCAGCCCTGACTCCGGTGGTTACGAGCAGTACTTC
j_gene: TRBJ1-5; v_gene: TRBV27; abundance: few; d_gene: NA; CDR3aa: CASRGPGRSNQPQHF; CDR3nt: TGTGCCAGCAGGGGCCCGGGACGGAGCAATCAGCCCCAGCATTTT
j_gene: TRBJ2-3; v_gene: TRBV12-5; abundance: NA; d_gene: NA; CDR3aa: CASGKGIATDTQYF; CDR3nt: TGTGCTAGTGGTAAGGGGATCGCGACAGATACGCAGTATTTT
j_gene: TRBJ1-3; v_gene: TRBV28; abundance: NA; d_gene: NA; CDR3aa: CASSLGRDVGNTIYF; CDR3nt: TGTGCCAGCAGTTTGGGCAGGGACGTAGGAAACACCATATATTTT
j_gene: TRBJ1-4; v_gene: TRBV9; abundance: NA; d_gene: NA; CDR3aa: CASSRTGNGNEKLFF; CDR3nt: TGTGCCAGCAGCCGCACAGGGAATGGTAATGAAAAACTGTTTTTT